Listed here are 19 T cell receptor beta chains from one sample, sequenced in a study of monozygotic twins with cystic fibrosis. Clones were read by immunoSEQ multiplex PCR, and TCRdb kept only the in-frame ones, dropping some. This sample has fewer than 20,000 clones, with roughly 89% found just once. The sample was blood. The receptor source for this set is a girl aged 2-10 years with cystic fibrosis.

The chain couples TRBV2 to TRBJ2-1, with TRBD2 identical over 13 bases. V shed 10 bases and J 6 bases; nucleotides not matched to a gene: 3. Per germline, CDR1 SNHLY and CDR2 FYNNEI. This CDR3 spans 13 amino acids. The CDR3 DNA is TGTGCCACGAGACTAGCGGGAGGCAATGAGCAGTTCTTC. Encoded protein: CATRLAGGNEQFF.

This chain joins TRBV4-1 and TRBJ2-2; no reliable D call. CDR1 is MGHRA and CDR2 is YSYEKL in the germline V gene. V was trimmed by 1 base and J by 4 bases, leaving 13 bases between them. The CDR3 is 16 residues long. This CDR3 reads CASSQGTLGSTGELFF. CDR3 DNA sequence: TGCGCCAGCAGCCAAGGGACCTTGGGAAGCACCGGGGAGCTGTTTTTT.

This chain connects TRBV6-6 to TRBJ2-5; the D gene could be TRBD1 or TRBD2 (6 bases each). This CDR3 comprises 14 residues. With 6 bases removed from V and 0 bases from J, the gap between germline ends came to 11 bases. Germline assignment: CDR1 MNHNY and CDR2 SVGAGI (reference sequence). The CDR3 coding sequence is TGTGCCAGCAGCCACAGGGACTACCAAGAGACCCAGTACTTC. It yields the protein CASSHRDYQETQYF.

The J gene is TRBJ2-3, the V gene TRBV11-2, with a tentative D call TRBD2 (6 bases). Trimming removed 3 bases at V and 14 bases at J, with 24 bases between. Per germline, CDR1 SGHAT and CDR2 FQNNGV. This CDR3 region has 15 residues. The chain's CDR3 is CASSFTGSEGPSGYF. DNA for the CDR3: TGTGCCAGCAGCTTTACGGGATCGGAGGGACCATCGGGGTATTTT.

The chain is built from TRBV2 and TRBJ1-5, with D perhaps matching TRBD1 (5 bases). V was clipped by 5 bases and J by 4 bases, with 15 bases between them. The germline gives CDR1 SNHLY, CDR2 FYNNEI. This CDR3 spans 15 amino acids. In DNA, the CDR3 is TGTGCCAGCAGTTTAGACAGAACTTTAAATCAGCCCCAGCATTTT. Translating gives CASSLDRTLNQPQHF.

The chain employs TRBV6-4 and TRBJ2-2; TRBD2 might be the D (5 bases). The V end was cut by 4 bases, the J end by 5 bases, with 11 bases between. This CDR3 has 14 amino acids. Germline-derived CDR1 and CDR2 are MRHNA and SNTAGT. CDR3 in amino acids: CASSASIATGELFF. For the CDR3, the DNA is TGTGCCAGCAGTGCGTCGATAGCGACCGGGGAGCTGTTTTTT.

V is TRBV19 and J is TRBJ2-7; D is undetermined. Trimming shortened V by 0 bases and J by 2 bases, and 5 bases separated the two germline ends. This CDR3 is built from 13 residues. Germline-derived CDR1 and CDR2 are LNHDA and SQIVND (reference sequence). The CDR3 region has the DNA TGTGCCAGTAGTATAGATGGGACCTACGAGCAGTACTTC. Amino acids: CASSIDGTYEQYF.

As DNA, the CDR3 is TGTGCCAGTAGTTTGAAGGGACAGGGAACCTACGAGCAGTACTTC. The encoded protein is CASSLKGQGTYEQYF. The chain links TRBV19 to TRBJ2-7; 9 positions agree with TRBD1. This CDR3 region has 15 residues. Per the germline V gene, CDR1 is LNHDA and CDR2 is SQIVND (reference sequence). Unmatched junction bases numbered 7, after V lost 5 bases and J lost 2 bases.

V and J are TRBV27 and TRBJ1-5, with 8 bases matching TRBD1. The CDR3 consists of 14 residues. V shed 5 bases and J 5 bases; nucleotides not matched to a gene: 5. The V gene's germline CDR1 is MNHEY and CDR2 SMNVEV (reference sequence). The CDR3 sequence is CASSPQGAYQPQHF. The CDR3, as DNA: TGTGCCAGCAGTCCGCAGGGGGCCTATCAGCCCCAGCATTTT.

The chain employs TRBV4-1 and TRBJ2-3; D is ambiguous. V was cut by 6 bases and J by 2 bases, with 15 bases left in between. In germline, CDR1 is MGHRA, CDR2 YSYEKL. The CDR3 length is 15 residues. This chain's CDR3 is CASRPGLRPTDTQYF. Written as DNA, the CDR3 is TGCGCCAGCAGACCGGGCCTACGACCCACAGATACGCAGTATTTT.

This rearrangement joins TRBV2 to TRBJ1-2, with 7 bases aligning to TRBD1. The J segment lost 5 bases and the V segment lost 7 bases, leaving 4 bases of the junction unmatched. The germline V gene has CDR1 SNHLY and CDR2 FYNNEI. The CDR3 totals 12 residues. CDR3 bases: TGTGCCAGCATTACAGGGGAGTATGGCTACACCTTC. It yields the protein CASITGEYGYTF.

This clone has a handful of counts. The chain is built from TRBV5-1 and TRBJ2-2; D remains unclear. Germline lookup yields CDR1 SGHRS and CDR2 YFSETQ. The CDR3 is made up of 17 amino acids. V was trimmed by 4 bases and J by 1 base, leaving 17 bases between them. The CDR3 nucleotides read TGCGCCAGCAGCCTCTTAGGCTCCTATGGGAACACCGGGGAGCTGTTTTTT. Residues: CASSLLGSYGNTGELFF.

The genes are TRBV5-1 and TRBJ2-2; 9 bases are shared with TRBD2. Per germline, CDR1 SGHRS and CDR2 YFSETQ. The CDR3 length is 16 residues. V trimming: 4 bases; J trimming: 5 bases; junction bases outside the gene matches: 9. For the CDR3, the DNA is TGCGCCAGCAGCCTGCTAGCGGGGAGTATTACCGGGGAGCTGTTTTTT. Translated: CASSLLAGSITGELFF.

This chain joins TRBV5-1 and TRBJ2-7; TRBD1 agrees at 8 bases. The CDR3 totals 15 residues. Germline-derived CDR1 and CDR2 are SGHRS and YFSETQ. V trimming: 0 bases; J trimming: 3 bases; junction bases outside the gene matches: 5. The CDR3 reads CASSLGWTGNYEQYF. CDR3 DNA sequence: TGCGCCAGCAGCTTGGGATGGACAGGGAACTACGAGCAGTACTTC.

V gene TRBV7-9 combines with J gene TRBJ1-4, with D uncertain. V lost 1 base to trimming and J lost 4 bases, with 16 bases between them. Germline lookup yields CDR1 SEHNR and CDR2 FQNEAQ (reference sequence). The CDR3 loop spans 17 amino acids. The CDR3 nucleotides read TGTGCCAGCAGCTTAGGCACATCGAGGAGCGATAATGAAAAACTGTTTTTT. Translating gives CASSLGTSRSDNEKLFF. Variable domain in full (rest from reference TRBV7-9 and TRBJ1-4): DTGVSQNPRHKITKRGQNVTFRCDPISEHNRLYWYRQTLGQGPEFLTYFQNEAQLEKSRLLSDRFSAERPKGSFSTLEIQRTEQGDSAMYLCASSLGTSRSDNEKLFFGSGTQLSVL.

The chain joins TRBV7-9 to TRBJ1-2; 11 bases line up with TRBD1. The V gene end was trimmed by 7 bases and the J gene end by 6 bases; junction bases not matched to a gene: 13. Germline lookup yields CDR1 SEHNR and CDR2 FQNEAQ (reference sequence). This CDR3 is built from 16 residues. Written as DNA, the CDR3 is TGTGCCAGCATCGACCTTGTTGGACAGGGGGCAGATGGCTACACCTTC. Protein product: CASIDLVGQGADGYTF.

V usage is TRBV19 and J usage is TRBJ1-5, with a weak D call TRBD1 (5 bases). Germline lookup yields CDR1 LNHDA and CDR2 SQIVND (reference sequence). This CDR3 region has 16 residues. Between the trimmed V and J ends, which lost 1 base and 2 bases, there was a span of 12 bases. Here the CDR3 reads CASSIATRGGNQPQHF. DNA for the CDR3: TGTGCCAGTAGTATAGCGACGCGGGGCGGCAATCAGCCCCAGCATTTT. Combining the CDR3 with reference TRBV19 and TRBJ1-5 gives the whole variable domain DGGITQSPKYLFRKEGQNVTLSCEQNLNHDAMYWYRQDPGQGLRLIYYSQIVNDFQKGDIAEGYSVSREKKESFPLTVTSAQKNPTAFYLCASSIATRGGNQPQHFGDGTRLSIL.

The V call is TRBV7-2, the J call TRBJ2-3; 7 nucleotides agree with TRBD2. V shed 7 bases, J shed 2 bases, and the junction held 3 bases outside the gene matches. Per the germline V gene, CDR1 is SGHTA and CDR2 is FQGNSA. This CDR3 is built from 13 residues. In DNA form, the CDR3 reads TGTGCCAGCATGCGGGAGACCACAGATACGCAGTATTTT. This gives the protein CASMRETTDTQYF.

The chain joins TRBV2 to TRBJ1-1; D unresolved. Per the germline V gene, CDR1 is SNHLY and CDR2 is FYNNEI. This CDR3 region has 14 residues. Trimming took 0 bases from V and 9 from J, leaving 14 bases between them. CDR3 amino acids: CASSEAVQILQAFF. For the CDR3, the DNA is TGTGCCAGCAGTGAAGCGGTACAGATCCTCCAAGCTTTCTTT.